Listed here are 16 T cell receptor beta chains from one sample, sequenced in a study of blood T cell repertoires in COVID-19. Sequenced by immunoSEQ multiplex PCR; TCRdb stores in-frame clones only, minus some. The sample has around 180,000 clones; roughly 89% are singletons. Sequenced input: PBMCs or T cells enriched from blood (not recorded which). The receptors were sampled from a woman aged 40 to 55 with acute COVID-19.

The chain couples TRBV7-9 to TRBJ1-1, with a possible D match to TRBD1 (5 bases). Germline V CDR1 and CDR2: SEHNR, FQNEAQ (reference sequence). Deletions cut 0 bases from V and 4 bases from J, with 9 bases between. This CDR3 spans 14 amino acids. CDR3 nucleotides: TGTGCCAGCAGCTTAGCTGGGGGAGGCACTGAAGCTTTCTTT. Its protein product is CASSLAGGGTEAFF.

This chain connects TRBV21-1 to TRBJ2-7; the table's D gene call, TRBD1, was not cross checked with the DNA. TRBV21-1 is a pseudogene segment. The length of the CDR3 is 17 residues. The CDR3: CASSKPAPGQGIHEQYF. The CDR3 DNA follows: TGTGCCAGCAGCAAACCTGCTCCGGGACAGGGTATCCACGAGCAGTACTTC.

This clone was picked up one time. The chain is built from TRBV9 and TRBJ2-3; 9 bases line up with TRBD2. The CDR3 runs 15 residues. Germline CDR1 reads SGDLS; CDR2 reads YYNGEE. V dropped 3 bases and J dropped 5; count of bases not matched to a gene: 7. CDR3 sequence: CASSDPSGNLDTQYF. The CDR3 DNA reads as TGTGCCAGCAGCGATCCTAGCGGGAATTTAGATACGCAGTATTTT.

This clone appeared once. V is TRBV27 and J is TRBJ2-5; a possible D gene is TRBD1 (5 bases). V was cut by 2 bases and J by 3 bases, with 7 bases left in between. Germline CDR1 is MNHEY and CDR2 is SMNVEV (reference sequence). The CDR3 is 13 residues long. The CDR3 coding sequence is TGTGCCAGCAGTTTACGCAGGGAAGAGACCCAGTACTTC. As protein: CASSLRREETQYF.

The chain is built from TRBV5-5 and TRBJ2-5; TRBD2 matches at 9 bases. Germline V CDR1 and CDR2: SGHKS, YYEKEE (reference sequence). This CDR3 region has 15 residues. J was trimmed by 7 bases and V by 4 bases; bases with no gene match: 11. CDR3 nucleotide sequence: TGTGCCAGCAGCCTGAACAGCGGGGGGATCGCGACCCAGTACTTC. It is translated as CASSLNSGGIATQYF.

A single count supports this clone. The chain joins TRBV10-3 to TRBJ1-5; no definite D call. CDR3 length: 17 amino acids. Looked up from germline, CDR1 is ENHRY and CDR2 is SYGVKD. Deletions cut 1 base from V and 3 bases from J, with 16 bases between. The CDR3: CAISEFRDKGPNQPQHF. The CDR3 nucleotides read TGTGCCATCAGTGAGTTTCGCGACAAAGGTCCCAATCAGCCCCAGCATTTT.

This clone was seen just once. CDR3 nucleotide sequence: TGCGCCAGCAGTCGGGACAGGGGGCCCTACGAGCAGTACTTC. Translation gives CASSRDRGPYEQYF. V and J are TRBV5-1 and TRBJ2-7; 12 bases are shared with TRBD1. The CDR3 contains 14 residues. Germline values: CDR1 SGHRS, CDR2 YFSETQ. V was pared by 5 bases and J by 2 bases, with 2 bases of the junction left unmatched.

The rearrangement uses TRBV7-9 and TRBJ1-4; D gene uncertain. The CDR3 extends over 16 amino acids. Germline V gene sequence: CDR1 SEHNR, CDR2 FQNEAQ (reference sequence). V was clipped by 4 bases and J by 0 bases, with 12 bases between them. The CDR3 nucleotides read TGTGCCAGCAGCTCCGCACCACATACAACTAATGAAAAACTGTTTTTT. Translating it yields CASSSAPHTTNEKLFF.

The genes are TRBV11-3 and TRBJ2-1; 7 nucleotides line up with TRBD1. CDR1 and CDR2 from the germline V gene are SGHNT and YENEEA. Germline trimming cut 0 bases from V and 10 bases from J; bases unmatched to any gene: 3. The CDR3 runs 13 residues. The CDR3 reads CASSLEVGQEQFF. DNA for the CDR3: TGTGCCAGCAGCTTAGAGGTGGGACAGGAGCAGTTCTTC.

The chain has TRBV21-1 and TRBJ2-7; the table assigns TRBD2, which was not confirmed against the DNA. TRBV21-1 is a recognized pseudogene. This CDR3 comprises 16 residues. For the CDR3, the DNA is TGTGCCAGCGACTTGAAGGCTCTAGCGGGAGACTGCGAGCAGTACTTC. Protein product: CASDLKALAGDCEQYF.

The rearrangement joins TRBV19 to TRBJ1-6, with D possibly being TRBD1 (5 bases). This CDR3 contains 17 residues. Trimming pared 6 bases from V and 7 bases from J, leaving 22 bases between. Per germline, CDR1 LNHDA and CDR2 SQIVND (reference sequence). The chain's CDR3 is CASRQSFGDWANSPLHF. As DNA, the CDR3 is TGTGCCAGTAGGCAATCGTTTGGGGACTGGGCGAATTCACCCCTCCACTTT.

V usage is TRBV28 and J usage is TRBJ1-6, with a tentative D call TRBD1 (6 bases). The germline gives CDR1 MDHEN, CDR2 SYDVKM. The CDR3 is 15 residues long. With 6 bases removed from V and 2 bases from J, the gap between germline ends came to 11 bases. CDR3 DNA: TGTGCCAGCAGCCACGACAGGCCCTATAATTCACCCCTCCACTTT. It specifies CASSHDRPYNSPLHF.

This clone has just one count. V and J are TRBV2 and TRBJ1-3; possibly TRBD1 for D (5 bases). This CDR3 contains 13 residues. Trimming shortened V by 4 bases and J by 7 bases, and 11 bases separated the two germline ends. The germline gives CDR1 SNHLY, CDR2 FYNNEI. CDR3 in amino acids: CASSVAGHNTIYF. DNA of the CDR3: TGTGCCAGCAGTGTGGCGGGGCACAACACCATATATTTT.

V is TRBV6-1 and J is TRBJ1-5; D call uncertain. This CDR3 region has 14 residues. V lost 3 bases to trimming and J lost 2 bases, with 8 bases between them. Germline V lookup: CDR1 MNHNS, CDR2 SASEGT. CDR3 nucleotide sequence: TGTGCCAGCAGTGACAGTCTGGGCAATCAGCCCCAGCATTTT. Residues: CASSDSLGNQPQHF.

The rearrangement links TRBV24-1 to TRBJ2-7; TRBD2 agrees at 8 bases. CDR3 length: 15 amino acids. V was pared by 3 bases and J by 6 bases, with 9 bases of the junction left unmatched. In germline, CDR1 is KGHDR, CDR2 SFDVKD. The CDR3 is CATSDGLARAGEQYF. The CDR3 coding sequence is TGTGCCACCAGTGATGGACTAGCCCGAGCGGGCGAGCAGTACTTC.

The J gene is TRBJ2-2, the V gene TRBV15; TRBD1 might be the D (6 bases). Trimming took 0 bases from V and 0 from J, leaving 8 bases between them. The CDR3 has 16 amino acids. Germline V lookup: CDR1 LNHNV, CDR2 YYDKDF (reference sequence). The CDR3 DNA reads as TGTGCCACCAGCAGAGATGGGACACCGAACACCGGGGAGCTGTTTTTT. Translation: CATSRDGTPNTGELFF.